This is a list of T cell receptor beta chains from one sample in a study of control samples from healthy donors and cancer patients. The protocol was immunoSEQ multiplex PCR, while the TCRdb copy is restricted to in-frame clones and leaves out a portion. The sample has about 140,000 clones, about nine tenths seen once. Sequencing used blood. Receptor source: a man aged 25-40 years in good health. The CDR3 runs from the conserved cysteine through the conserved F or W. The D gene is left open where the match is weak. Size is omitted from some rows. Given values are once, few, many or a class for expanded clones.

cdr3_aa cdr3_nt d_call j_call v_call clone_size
CTSGSYEQYF TGTACCAGCGGCTCATACGAGCAGTACTTC . TRBJ2-7 TRBV25-1 .
CASNYRGRNEQFF TGTGCCAGCAACTACAGGGGGCGAAATGAGCAGTTCTTC TRBD1 TRBJ2-1 TRBV7-8 .
CASSAASGSSYNEQFF TGTGCCAGCAGTGCAGCTAGCGGGAGCTCCTACAATGAGCAGTTCTTC TRBD2 TRBJ2-1 TRBV2 .
CASSSLAGGRETQYF TGTGCCAGCAGTTCTCTAGCGGGAGGTCGAGAGACCCAGTACTTC TRBD2 TRBJ2-5 TRBV28 .
CASSDRKDYGYTF TGTGCCAGCAGCGATAGGAAAGATTATGGCTACACCTTC . TRBJ1-2 TRBV11-2 .
CASRTSGRETQYF TGTGCCAGCAGGACTAGCGGGAGAGAGACCCAGTACTTC TRBD2 TRBJ2-5 TRBV25-1 .
CASSVSGSSYNEQFF TGTGCCAGCAGCGTAAGCGGGAGCTCCTACAATGAGCAGTTCTTC TRBD2 TRBJ2-1 TRBV11-3 .
CASRPLVNMSNQPQHF TGTGCCAGCCGCCCCCTGGTCAACATGTCCAATCAGCCCCAGCATTTT . TRBJ1-5 TRBV7-2 .
CASSESKLVIQGLSGRYTF TGCGCCAGCAGTGAGTCGAAGTTGGTCATTCAGGGGCTTTCTGGACGCTACACCTTC . TRBJ1-2 TRBV10-1 .
CASSERSAGTQYF TGTGCCAGCAGTGAAAGGTCAGCAGGTACGCAGTATTTT . TRBJ2-3 TRBV2 .
CAWSTGVETQYF TGTGCCTGGAGTACGGGAGTGGAGACCCAGTACTTC . TRBJ2-5 TRBV30 once
CASSLGAGTGVSYEQYF TGTGCCAGCAGCTTAGGAGCCGGGACAGGGGTCTCCTACGAGCAGTACTTC TRBD1 TRBJ2-7 TRBV7-2 .
CASSLSLVGTDTQYF TGTGCCAGCAGCTTATCGTTAGTGGGTACAGATACGCAGTATTTT . TRBJ2-3 TRBV11-3 .
CASSLLGNQPQHF TGTGCCAGCAGTTTATTAGGAAACCAGCCCCAGCATTTT . TRBJ1-5 TRBV28 .
CASSPGAGPETQYF TGTGCCAGCAGTCCCGGGGCAGGGCCAGAGACCCAGTACTTC . TRBJ2-5 TRBV28 .
CATSDPGLRLGELFF TGTGCCACCAGTGATCCGGGACTTCGACTCGGGGAGCTGTTTTTT . TRBJ2-2 TRBV24-1 .
CASSHVRDATNEKLFF TGTGCCAGCAGCCACGTCCGGGATGCAACTAATGAAAAACTGTTTTTT . TRBJ1-4 TRBV3-1/TRBV3-2 .
CAWSAGTGDYEQYF TGTGCCTGGAGTGCGGGAACAGGCGATTACGAGCAGTACTTC . TRBJ2-7 TRBV30 .
CASSPDREETQYF TGTGCCAGCAGTCCAGACAGGGAGGAGACCCAGTACTTC TRBD1 TRBJ2-5 TRBV12-3/TRBV12-4 .
CASSLGQPYEQYF TGTGCCAGCAGCTTAGGTCAACCTTACGAGCAGTACTTC . TRBJ2-7 TRBV7-3 .
CAIRNGTSVSDTQYF TGTGCCATCAGAAACGGGACTAGCGTCTCAGATACGCAGTATTTT TRBD2 TRBJ2-3 TRBV10-3 .
CASSFWREGYNEQFF TGTGCCAGCAGTTTCTGGCGGGAGGGTTACAATGAGCAGTTCTTC TRBD2 TRBJ2-1 TRBV27 .
CASSKPVDRGRGNQPQHF TGTGCCAGCAGCAAACCAGTAGACAGGGGGCGAGGCAATCAGCCCCAGCATTTT . TRBJ1-5 TRBV21-1 .
CAISESWRGDTIYF TGTGCCATCAGTGAGTCCTGGCGGGGGGACACCATATATTTT . TRBJ1-3 TRBV10-3 once
CASSPLAGVYNEQFF TGTGCCAGCAGTCCGCTAGCGGGAGTTTACAATGAGCAGTTCTTC TRBD2 TRBJ2-1 TRBV27 .
CASRPHRLSYEQYF TGTGCCAGCAGGCCCCACCGCCTCTCGTACGAGCAGTACTTC . TRBJ2-7 TRBV11-3 .
CASSLDRSNYGYTF TGTGCCAGCAGCTTAGACAGATCTAACTATGGCTACACCTTC . TRBJ1-2 TRBV5-4 .
CASSYQRGPYEQYF TGTGCCAGCAGTTACCAGCGGGGACCCTACGAGCAGTACTTC TRBD2 TRBJ2-7 TRBV6-5 once
CASSLKREGSYNEQFF TGTGCCAGCAGCTTAAAGCGGGAGGGCTCCTACAATGAGCAGTTCTTC TRBD2 TRBJ2-1 TRBV7-8 .
CASSPLADRVVETQYF TGTGCCAGCTCACCACTCGCGGACAGGGTGGTAGAGACCCAGTACTTC TRBD1 TRBJ2-5 TRBV18 .
CASSLAGGEAFF TGCGCCAGCAGCTTGGCGGGTGGTGAAGCTTTCTTT . TRBJ1-1 TRBV5-1 .
CASSWIGGDTEAFF TGTGCCAGCAGCTGGATAGGAGGGGACACTGAAGCTTTCTTT . TRBJ1-1 TRBV7-2 .
CASSQGAGTGRDSPLHF TGTGCCAGCAGCCAAGGTGCCGGGACAGGGAGGGATTCACCCCTCCACTTT TRBD1 TRBJ1-6 TRBV3-1/TRBV3-2 .
CAMYSGANVLTF TGTGCCATGTACTCTGGGGCCAACGTCCTGACTTTC . TRBJ2-6 TRBV7-8 .
CASSIGPNTGELFF TGTGCCAGTAGTATAGGTCCAAACACCGGGGAGCTGTTTTTT . TRBJ2-2 TRBV19 .
CASSFNAGDLYNEQFF TGTGCCAGCAGTTTTAATGCGGGAGACCTCTACAATGAGCAGTTCTTC TRBD2 TRBJ2-1 TRBV27 once
CASSLTTGVPYNEQFF TGTGCCAGCAGCTTAACAACAGGGGTCCCCTACAATGAGCAGTTCTTC TRBD1 TRBJ2-1 TRBV4-2 .
CASSVLLGSTNTEAFF TGTGCCAGCAGTGTTTTGTTGGGCAGTACGAACACTGAAGCTTTCTTT . TRBJ1-1 TRBV6-1 .
CASSPWREYETQYF TGTGCCAGCAGCCCATGGCGGGAGTACGAGACCCAGTACTTC TRBD2 TRBJ2-5 TRBV5-5 .
CASSLAPQGLGRNYGYTF TGTGCCAGCAGCTTAGCTCCACAGGGTTTGGGCAGGAACTATGGCTACACCTTC . TRBJ1-2 TRBV7-2 .
CASSSTGRAGANVLTF TGTGCCAGCAGTTCTACAGGGAGGGCTGGGGCCAACGTCCTGACTTTC . TRBJ2-6 TRBV7-3 .
CASSDRRITDTQYF TGTGCCAGCAGTGATAGGAGAATCACAGATACGCAGTATTTT . TRBJ2-3 TRBV2 .
CASSLNTGNLQETQYF TGTGCCAGCAGCTTAAACACAGGAAACCTTCAAGAGACCCAGTACTTC . TRBJ2-5 TRBV7-2 .
CASSLLASASGRAYEQYF TGCGCCAGCAGCCTACTCGCCTCCGCTAGCGGGAGGGCCTACGAGCAGTACTTC TRBD2 TRBJ2-7 TRBV4-1 .
CASSFSAGVDTEAFF TGTGCCAGCAGCTTTTCGGCAGGGGTGGACACTGAAGCTTTCTTT . TRBJ1-1 TRBV5-5 .
CASGNRLLNEQFF TGTGCCAGCGGGAACAGACTGCTCAATGAGCAGTTCTTC . TRBJ2-1 TRBV2 once
CASSYSINRQGRPTEAFF TGTGCCAGCAGTTACTCGATTAACAGACAGGGGCGTCCCACTGAAGCTTTCTTT TRBD1 TRBJ1-1 TRBV6-2/TRBV6-3 .
CASSEGEENEKLFF TGTGCCAGCAGTGAAGGAGAGGAGAATGAAAAACTGTTTTTT . TRBJ1-4 TRBV2 once
CASSSTGYYGYTF TGTGCCAGCAGCTCGACAGGGTACTATGGCTACACCTTC TRBD1 TRBJ1-2 TRBV7-2 .
CASSFLPWNTGELFF TGTGCCAGCAGTTTTTTACCGTGGAACACCGGGGAGCTGTTTTTT . TRBJ2-2 TRBV27 .
CASSSGTAYSNQPQHF TGTGCCAGCAGTTCCGGGACTGCATATAGCAATCAGCCCCAGCATTTT . TRBJ1-5 TRBV2 once
CASSLEGGASYEQYF TGTGCCAGCAGCTTAGAAGGGGGGGCGTCCTACGAGCAGTACTTC . TRBJ2-7 TRBV7-8 few
CASSFSGSPVHEQFF TGTGCCAGCAGCTTTAGCGGGAGTCCGGTCCATGAGCAGTTCTTC TRBD2 TRBJ2-1 TRBV7-3 .
CAWNNVFNAGQSPLHF TGTGCCTGGAATAATGTATTTAACGCAGGGCAATCACCCCTCCACTTT . TRBJ1-6 TRBV30 .
CASSSRDRAPEAFF TGTGCCAGCAGCTCACGGGACCGGGCGCCTGAAGCTTTCTTT . TRBJ1-1 TRBV11-3 .